One and the same sample provided the 23 T cell receptor beta chains below, sequenced in a study of blood T cell repertoires in COVID-19. Libraries were prepared by immunoSEQ multiplex PCR; TCRdb keeps only in-frame clonotypes and omits some of them. The sample lists approximately 210,000 clones, around 80% occurring once. The specimen was PBMCs or T cells enriched from blood (not recorded which). The source is a man aged 40-50 years who had recovered from COVID-19.

This chain links TRBV6-5 with TRBJ2-1, with a possible D match to TRBD1 (6 bases). From germline, CDR1 is MNHEY and CDR2 SVGAGI. The V end was cut by 4 bases, the J end by 8 bases, with 12 bases between. The CDR3 has 13 amino acids. DNA for the CDR3: TGTGCCAGCAGTTTGTACAGGGACCATGAGCAGTTCTTC. It yields the protein CASSLYRDHEQFF.

This chain connects TRBV5-4 to TRBJ2-3; 13 bases align to TRBD2. V was pared by 4 bases and J by 6 bases, with 17 bases of the junction left unmatched. CDR3 length equals 19 residues. Per the germline V gene, CDR1 is SGHNT and CDR2 is YYREEE (reference sequence). The CDR3 region has the DNA TGTGCCAGCAGCAACAGACTAGCGGGAGGTAAAGGTGGTGGGGATACGCAGTATTTT. Translating it yields CASSNRLAGGKGGGDTQYF. Variable domain in full (rest from reference TRBV5-4 and TRBJ2-3): ETGVTQSPTHLIKTRGQQVTLRCSSQSGHNTVSWYQQALGQGPQFIFQYYREEENGRGNFPPRFSGLQFPNYSSELNVNALELDDSALYLCASSNRLAGGKGGGDTQYFGPGTRLTVL.

J is TRBJ1-6 and V is TRBV4-3, with D tentatively TRBD1 (5 bases). CDR3 length: 14 residues. Germline loops: CDR1 LGHNA, CDR2 YSLEER. Trimming left V 3 bases short and J 10 bases short, with 13 bases between. The CDR3 sequence is CASSHGTGGSPLHF. The CDR3 coding sequence is TGCGCCAGCAGCCACGGGACGGGAGGGTCACCCCTCCACTTT.

This clone was seen once. V gene TRBV7-2 combines with J gene TRBJ2-3, with 8 nucleotides matching TRBD2. The CDR3 sequence is 14 residues long. Trimming removed 4 bases from V and 11 bases from J; junction bases left unmatched: 11. Germline CDR1 is SGHTA and CDR2 is FQGNSA. CDR3 coding DNA: TGTGCCAGCAGCTCCAACTACCGCAGCGGGGGGCAGTATTTT. Translated, it gives CASSSNYRSGGQYF.

The rearrangement uses TRBV19 and TRBJ1-5; D ambiguous. CDR1 is LNHDA, CDR2 SQIVND, per germline (reference sequence). The V end was cut by 3 bases, the J end by 8 bases, with 8 bases between. The CDR3 loop spans 12 amino acids. CDR3 protein: CASSMGFEPQHF. CDR3 in DNA: TGTGCCAGTAGTATGGGCTTCGAGCCCCAGCATTTT.

The chain is built from TRBV13 and TRBJ2-2, with D hard to call. Germline V CDR1 and CDR2: PRHDT, FYEKMQ (reference sequence). Trimming shortened V by 2 bases and J by 1 base, and 8 bases separated the two germline ends. The CDR3 covers 15 residues. CDR3 amino acids: CASSLNGLNTGELFF. Written as DNA, the CDR3 is TGTGCCAGCAGCTTAAACGGTTTGAACACCGGGGAGCTGTTTTTT.

The chain is built from TRBV3-1 (or the pseudogene TRBV3-2) and TRBJ2-5, with D perhaps matching TRBD2 (5 bases). Germline V lookup: CDR1 LGHDT, CDR2 YNNKEL (reference sequence). V gave up 3 bases and J gave up 12 bases, with 11 bases separating them. The CDR3 is made up of 11 amino acids. This chain's CDR3 is CASSQGSEEYF. CDR3 nucleotides: TGTGCCAGCAGCCAGGGGTCGGAGGAGTACTTC.

The chain is built from TRBV10-3 and TRBJ2-7, with TRBD1 matching over 7 bases. Trimming at V came to 6 bases and at J to 2 bases, leaving 10 bases not matched to a gene. This CDR3 has 15 amino acids. Germline-derived CDR1 and CDR2 are ENHRY and SYGVKD. This chain's CDR3 is CAIRVGTAATYEQYF. The DNA for the CDR3 is TGTGCCATCAGGGTGGGGACAGCCGCTACCTACGAGCAGTACTTC.

The chain uses TRBV6-5 and TRBJ2-7, with TRBD1 identical over 7 bases. Germline CDR1 reads MNHEY; CDR2 reads SVGAGI. The CDR3 extends over 14 amino acids. The junction had 6 bases not matched to a gene; V was cut back by 5 bases and J by 2 bases. CDR3 in amino acids: CASSPRTGPYEQYF. The CDR3 nucleotides read TGTGCCAGCAGTCCCCGGACAGGACCCTACGAGCAGTACTTC.

The gene calls are TRBV21-1 and TRBJ2-3; TRBD2, the table's D call, lacks a check against the DNA. TRBV21-1 is designated a pseudogene. This CDR3 contains 15 residues. CDR3 in amino acids: CASSSLRLRTDTQYF. CDR3 nucleotides: TGTGCCAGCAGCAGCCTCCGACTCCGCACAGATACGCAGTATTTT.

The chain combines TRBV7-2 with TRBJ1-5, with a possible D match to TRBD1 (5 bases). In germline, CDR1 is SGHTA, CDR2 FQGNSA. V lost 5 bases to trimming and J lost 6 bases, with 11 bases between them. The CDR3 is made up of 13 amino acids. Here the CDR3 DNA reads TGTGCCAGCAGCATACAGGAGGGTCAGCCCCAGCATTTT. This translates into CASSIQEGQPQHF.

V is TRBV9 and J is TRBJ2-3; weak D call: TRBD2 (5 bases). Trimming stripped 2 bases from V and 2 bases from J, with 9 bases between. Germline V gene lookup returns CDR1 SGDLS and CDR2 YYNGEE. The CDR3 length is 14 residues. Here the CDR3 reads CASSVRTHTDTQYF. CDR3 bases: TGTGCCAGCAGCGTCAGGACTCACACAGATACGCAGTATTTT.

The chain links TRBV12-5 to TRBJ1-1; TRBD1 matches at 7 bases. The CDR3 length is 12 residues. The V and J ends lost 6 bases and 6 bases, in that order; junction bases with no gene match: 4. From germline, CDR1 is LGHNT and CDR2 FRNRAP. The DNA for the CDR3 is TGTGCTAGTGGGGTCGACAGGGCTGAAGCTTTCTTT. Translation gives CASGVDRAEAFF.

The chain uses TRBV24-1 and TRBJ2-1, with 9 bases identical to TRBD1. The CDR3 is 20 residues long. Germline values: CDR1 KGHDR, CDR2 SFDVKD. With 3 bases clipped from V and 2 bases from J, the junction kept 16 bases outside the gene matches. The CDR3 DNA reads as TGTGCCACCAGTGATCCCGGGACAGGGAGGCCGCGGGGGACCTACAATGAGCAGTTCTTC. This encodes CATSDPGTGRPRGTYNEQFF.

V is TRBV28 and J is TRBJ1-2; D is unresolved. Germline V gene lookup returns CDR1 MDHEN and CDR2 SYDVKM. The CDR3 has 14 amino acids. Trimming cost V 10 bases and J 0 bases, with 15 bases left between them. CDR3: CATTTQEANYGYTF. CDR3 coding DNA: TGTGCCACCACGACCCAGGAGGCTAACTATGGCTACACCTTC.

The CDR3: CASSYRADEQFF. The DNA of the CDR3 is TGTGCCAGCAGTTACCGCGCCGATGAGCAGTTCTTC. The J gene is TRBJ2-1, the V gene TRBV27; D remains unclear. This CDR3 is built from 12 residues. Germline V gene data show CDR1 as MNHEY and CDR2 as SMNVEV (reference sequence). V lost 4 bases to trimming and J lost 8 bases, with 9 bases between them.

The V call is TRBV5-1, the J call TRBJ1-3; D perhaps matches TRBD1 (6 bases). Germline V gene data show CDR1 as SGHRS and CDR2 as YFSETQ. The CDR3 is made up of 15 amino acids. V was cut by 4 bases and J by 1 base, with 12 bases left in between. The CDR3 region is CASSAGTLSGNTIYF. The CDR3 DNA sequence: TGCGCCAGCAGCGCCGGGACACTATCTGGAAACACCATATATTTT.

This chain uses TRBV7-2 with TRBJ1-2; 8 nucleotides match TRBD1. Germline trimming cut 5 bases from V and 3 bases from J; bases unmatched to any gene: 8. This CDR3 has 15 amino acids. CDR1 and CDR2 (germline): SGHTA, FQGNSA. The CDR3 DNA sequence: TGTGCCAGCAGCCCAAACCCAGGGGGCGACTATGGCTACACCTTC. It codes for CASSPNPGGDYGYTF.

CDR3 protein: CASSVDQGLQNTIYF. Here the CDR3 DNA reads TGTGCCAGCAGCGTAGACCAGGGGCTGCAGAACACCATATATTTT. The chain carries TRBV9 and TRBJ1-3; tentative D call: TRBD1 (6 bases). The CDR3 is 15 amino acids. V was clipped by 0 bases and J by 7 bases, with 14 bases between them. The V gene's germline CDR1 is SGDLS and CDR2 YYNGEE.

This chain connects TRBV28 to TRBJ2-3, with 11 positions matching TRBD1. Trimming took 4 bases from V and 6 from J; bases not matched to a gene: 3. Germline V lookup: CDR1 MDHEN, CDR2 SYDVKM. The CDR3 consists of 14 residues. The CDR3 here is CASSWGQGDDTQYF. As DNA, the CDR3 is TGTGCCAGCAGTTGGGGACAGGGGGACGATACGCAGTATTTT.

The rearrangement joins TRBV28 to TRBJ1-4; 11 bases line up with TRBD1. With 4 bases clipped from V and 5 bases from J, the junction kept 9 bases outside the gene matches. Per the germline V gene, CDR1 is MDHEN and CDR2 is SYDVKM. This CDR3 region has 17 residues. The CDR3, as DNA: TGTGCCAGCAGTTCCCGGACAGGGGGCTATCGGAATGAAAAACTGTTTTTT. Protein sequence: CASSSRTGGYRNEKLFF.

This clone has a handful of counts. V gene TRBV4-3 combines with J gene TRBJ2-3; the match to TRBD1 covers 8 bases. The V segment lost 6 bases and the J segment 5 bases; nucleotides outside the gene matches: 4. The CDR3 consists of 13 residues. Germline V lookup: CDR1 LGHNA, CDR2 YSLEER. The CDR3 DNA reads TGCGCCAGCAGGTTACAGGGGGAAGATACGCAGTATTTT. Encoded protein: CASRLQGEDTQYF.

This rearrangement joins TRBV5-4 to TRBJ1-1, with D perhaps matching TRBD1 (5 bases). Deletions cut 0 bases from V and 5 bases from J, with 17 bases between. Germline lookup yields CDR1 SGHNT and CDR2 YYREEE (reference sequence). This CDR3 has 16 residues. The CDR3 DNA reads TGTGCCAGCAGCTTGGCCCTTAGGGGATTCGGGACTGAAGCTTTCTTT. It specifies CASSLALRGFGTEAFF.